This passage covers 11 T cell receptor beta chains from one sample sequenced in a study of CD8+ T cells in alopecia areata (dated by TCRdb to 2017 to 2018). The library was obtained by the immunoSEQ multiplex PCR assay. RNA was extracted from all samples and reverse transcribed into cDNA, which served as template for TCR sequencing. TCRdb carries this immuneACCESS record with in-frame sequences only. Its versions omit some clonotypes, under half of them owing to an unresolved V gene in the studies checked, with the rest unexplained. The sample data list 150,000 to 200,000 clones, and 60% of these were observed just once. The ten largest clonotypes hold 0.85% to 1.3% of the sample. In light of the paper, this sample's time point label describes: around 24 weeks on oral tofacitinib. The treatment or condition label corresponds to: oral pan-JAK inhibitor, 5-10 mg twice daily. The material was CD4+ T cells sorted from blood, obtained at week 24, from a patient treated with tofacitinib. The receptors were sampled from a human donor with alopecia areata.

The V and J genes are TRBV2 and TRBJ1-2, with a weak D call TRBD1 (5 bases). The CDR3 is 15 amino acids. Trimming removed 7 bases from V and 2 bases from J, with 17 bases in between. The V gene's germline CDR1 is SNHLY and CDR2 FYNNEI. The CDR3 region is CASTDPGRANYGYTF. The CDR3 DNA follows: TGTGCCAGCACCGACCCGGGCAGGGCCAACTATGGCTACACCTTC.

This sequence joins TRBV29-1 and TRBJ1-2, with D perhaps TRBD1 (6 bases). Germline CDR1 is SQVTM and CDR2 is ANQGSEA. The CDR3 loop spans 13 amino acids. Trimming shortened V by 4 bases and J by 1 base, and 10 bases separated the two germline ends. CDR3 amino acids: CSVAAGVNYGYTF. CDR3 in DNA: TGCAGCGTTGCGGCAGGGGTTAACTATGGCTACACCTTC.

The chain links TRBV5-6 to TRBJ1-6; possible D gene TRBD1, 5 bases. Germline V lookup: CDR1 SGHDT, CDR2 YYEEEE. CDR3 length: 18 residues. Trimming took off 3 bases at V and 0 bases at J, with 16 bases between the two ends. The CDR3: CASSWGDGTSSYNSPLHF. CDR3 nucleotide sequence: TGTGCCAGCAGCTGGGGGGACGGGACGAGCTCCTATAATTCACCCCTCCACTTT.

The J gene is TRBJ1-1, the V gene TRBV29-1, with 7 bases matching TRBD1. V lost 4 bases to trimming and J lost 6 bases; unmatched junction nucleotides: 5. The CDR3 is made up of 12 amino acids. Germline-derived CDR1 and CDR2 are SQVTM and ANQGSEA. The CDR3 protein is CSVGTGLAEAFF. The CDR3 DNA is TGCAGCGTTGGGACAGGTTTGGCTGAAGCTTTCTTT.

In DNA form, the CDR3 reads TGTGCCAGCCAGAGTTTAACAGATACGCAGTATTTT. It encodes CASQSLTDTQYF. This rearrangement joins TRBV25-1 to TRBJ2-3; D gene ambiguous. V lost 8 bases and J 3 bases, leaving 9 bases between the germline ends. The CDR3 loop spans 12 amino acids. Germline-derived CDR1 and CDR2 are MGHDK and SYGVNS.

This chain connects TRBV19 to TRBJ1-6; TRBD1 aligns across 8 bases. The CDR3 spans 14 residues. Germline values: CDR1 LNHDA, CDR2 SQIVND (reference sequence). V was clipped by 3 bases and J by 10 bases; unmatched bases: 5. CDR3 in amino acids: CASSMSGGASPLHF. In DNA, the CDR3 is TGTGCCAGTAGTATGTCAGGGGGCGCGTCACCCCTCCACTTT. The full variable domain, its missing parts supplied by reference TRBV19 and TRBJ1-6, is DGGITQSPKYLFRKEGQNVTLSCEQNLNHDAMYWYRQDPGQGLRLIYYSQIVNDFQKGDIAEGYSVSREKKESFPLTVTSAQKNPTAFYLCASSMSGGASPLHFGNGTRLTVT.

This clone was picked up one time. CDR3 DNA: TGCAGCGTTGACGGGACAGCTCGGGACTATGGCTACACCTTC. This translates into CSVDGTARDYGYTF. The chain couples TRBV29-1 to TRBJ1-2; 7 nucleotides match TRBD1. Germline CDR1 reads SQVTM; CDR2 reads ANQGSEA. The V and J ends lost 3 bases and 3 bases, in that order; junction bases with no gene match: 7. The CDR3 runs 14 residues.

This chain links TRBV29-1 with TRBJ1-4, with 10 bases fitting TRBD1. Germline V gene data show CDR1 as SQVTM and CDR2 as ANQGSEA. The CDR3 contains 13 residues. V lost 7 bases and J lost 4; bases outside the gene matches: 3. DNA for the CDR3: TGCAGCGCCCGGACAGGGGGTAATGAAAAACTGTTTTTT. Its protein is CSARTGGNEKLFF.

This chain connects TRBV30 to TRBJ1-1; D is perhaps TRBD1 (5 bases). The CDR3 is 14 amino acids. V was trimmed by 4 bases and J by 0 bases, leaving 12 bases between them. Germline-derived CDR1 and CDR2 are GTSNPN and SVGIG (reference sequence). The CDR3 sequence is CAWKGGALNTEAFF. The CDR3 DNA is TGTGCCTGGAAAGGTGGGGCCTTGAACACTGAAGCTTTCTTT.

In DNA form, the CDR3 reads TGCGCCAGCAGCCAAGATTGGGCCCAGCCCCAGCATTTT. This sequence encodes CASSQDWAQPQHF. V and J are TRBV4-3 and TRBJ1-5; D unclear. Trimming left V 0 bases short and J 7 bases short, with 7 bases between. CDR1 and CDR2 (germline): LGHNA, YSLEER. The CDR3 is 13 residues long.

V gene TRBV29-1 combines with J gene TRBJ1-1; D is unclear. The CDR3 runs 13 residues. Trimming took 4 bases from V and 0 from J, leaving 9 bases between them. Germline values: CDR1 SQVTM, CDR2 ANQGSEA. CDR3 sequence: CSVVSKMNTEAFF. The CDR3 DNA sequence: TGCAGCGTTGTAAGCAAAATGAACACTGAAGCTTTCTTT.